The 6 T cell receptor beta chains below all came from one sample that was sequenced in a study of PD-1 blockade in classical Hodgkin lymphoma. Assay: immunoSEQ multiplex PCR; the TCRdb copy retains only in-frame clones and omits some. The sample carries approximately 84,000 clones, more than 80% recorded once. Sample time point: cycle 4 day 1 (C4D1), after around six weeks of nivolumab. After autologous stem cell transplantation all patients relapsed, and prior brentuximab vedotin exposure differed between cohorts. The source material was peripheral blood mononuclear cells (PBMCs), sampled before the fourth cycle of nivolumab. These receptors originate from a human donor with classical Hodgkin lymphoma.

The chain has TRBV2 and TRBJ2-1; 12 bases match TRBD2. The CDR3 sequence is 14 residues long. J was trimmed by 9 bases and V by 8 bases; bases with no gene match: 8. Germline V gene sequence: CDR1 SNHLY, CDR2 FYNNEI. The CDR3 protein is CASQTGLAGSEQFF. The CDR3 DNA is TGTGCCAGCCAGACCGGACTAGCGGGAAGTGAGCAGTTCTTC.

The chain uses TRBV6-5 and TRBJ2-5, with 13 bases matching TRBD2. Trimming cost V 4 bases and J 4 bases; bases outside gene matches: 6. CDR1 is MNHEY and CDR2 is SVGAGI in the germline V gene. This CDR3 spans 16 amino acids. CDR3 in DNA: TGTGCCAGCAGTTGGACTAGCGGGAGTTATTCAGAGACCCAGTACTTC. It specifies CASSWTSGSYSETQYF.

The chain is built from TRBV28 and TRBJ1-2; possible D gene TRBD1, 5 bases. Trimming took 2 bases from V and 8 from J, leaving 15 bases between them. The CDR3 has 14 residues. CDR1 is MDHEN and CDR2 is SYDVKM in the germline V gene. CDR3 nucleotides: TGTGCCAGCAGTTTAGGGGGATCGCCTATGGGCTACACCTTC. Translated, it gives CASSLGGSPMGYTF.

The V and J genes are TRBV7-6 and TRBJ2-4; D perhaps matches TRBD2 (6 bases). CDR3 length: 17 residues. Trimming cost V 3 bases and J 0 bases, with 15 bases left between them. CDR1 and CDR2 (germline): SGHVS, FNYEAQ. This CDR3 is CASSFGGTTPAKNIQYF. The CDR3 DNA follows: TGTGCCAGCAGCTTTGGGGGGACGACACCAGCCAAAAACATTCAGTACTTC.

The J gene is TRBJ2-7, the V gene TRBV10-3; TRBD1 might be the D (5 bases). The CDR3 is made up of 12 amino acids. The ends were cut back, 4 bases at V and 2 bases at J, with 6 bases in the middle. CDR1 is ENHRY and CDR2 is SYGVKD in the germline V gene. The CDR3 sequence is CAISATAYEQYF. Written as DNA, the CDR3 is TGTGCCATCAGTGCGACAGCCTACGAGCAGTACTTC.

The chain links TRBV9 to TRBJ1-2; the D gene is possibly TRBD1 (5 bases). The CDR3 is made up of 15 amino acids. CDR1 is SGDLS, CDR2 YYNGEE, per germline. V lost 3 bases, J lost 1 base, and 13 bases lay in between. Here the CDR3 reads CASSATGVLNYGYTF. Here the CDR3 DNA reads TGTGCCAGCAGCGCCACAGGAGTTCTTAACTATGGCTACACCTTC. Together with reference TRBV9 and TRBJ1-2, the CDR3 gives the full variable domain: DSGVTQTPKHLITATGQRVTLRCSPRSGDLSVYWYQQSLDQGLQFLIQYYNGEERAKGNILERFSAQQFPDLHSELNLSSLELGDSALYFCASSATGVLNYGYTFGSGTRLTVV.